Each of the 24 T cell receptor beta chains below was sequenced from the same sample in a study of OX40 agonist ivuxolimab in advanced cancers. Generated by immunoSEQ multiplex PCR, the TCRdb table keeps only in-frame clones and is missing some. The sample consists of 90,000 or so clones, more than 75% of them appearing once. Sample: CD4+ or CD8+ T cells sorted from blood, taken in a trial of the OX40 agonist ivuxolimab. Receptor source: an adult with an advanced solid tumor such as melanoma, head and neck, liver or kidney cancer.

V usage is TRBV4-3 and J usage is TRBJ2-1, with D possibly matching TRBD2 (6 bases). V lost 4 bases and J lost 5, with 15 bases in between. The CDR3 spans 15 residues. Germline V gene sequence: CDR1 LGHNA, CDR2 YSLEER. CDR3 in DNA: TGCGCCAGCAGCCCCACTGGCGGGACGAACAATGAGCAGTTCTTC. Its protein product is CASSPTGGTNNEQFF.

This chain links TRBV4-1 with TRBJ1-1; D is perhaps TRBD1 (5 bases). The germline CDR1 and CDR2 sequences are MGHRA and YSYEKL. The CDR3 is made up of 15 amino acids. V shed 7 bases and J shed 7 bases, with 22 bases lying between them. The CDR3 region is CASTSPRGPGFEAFF. CDR3 DNA: TGCGCCAGCACCTCACCTCGGGGCCCGGGGTTTGAAGCTTTCTTT.

This chain connects TRBV19 to TRBJ1-3, with a weak D call TRBD1 (5 bases). Trimming removed 5 bases from V and 4 bases from J, with 15 bases in between. Germline V gene data show CDR1 as LNHDA and CDR2 as SQIVND (reference sequence). This CDR3 has 15 amino acids. For the CDR3, the DNA is TGTGCCAGTAGTGTTGCGGGGCAGCTCGGAAACACCATATATTTT. Protein sequence: CASSVAGQLGNTIYF.

CDR3 sequence reads: CASSQDRVKDQPQHF. The CDR3 bases are TGTGCCAGCTCACAGGACAGGGTAAAAGATCAGCCCCAGCATTTT. The chain recombines TRBV18 with TRBJ1-5; TRBD1 agrees at 8 bases. The junction had 7 bases not matched to a gene; V was cut back by 4 bases and J by 5 bases. The CDR3 extends over 15 amino acids. Germline V gives CDR1 KGHSH, CDR2 LQKENI.

This clone was seen only a few times. The V call is TRBV30, the J call TRBJ1-3; TRBD1 might be the D (5 bases). The CDR3 runs to 15 residues. Per the germline V gene, CDR1 is GTSNPN and CDR2 is SVGIG (reference sequence). Trimming took off 5 bases at V and 3 bases at J, with 17 bases between the two ends. CDR3 protein: CAWSPGSGFGNTIYF. CDR3 sequence (DNA): TGTGCCTGGTCTCCAGGGTCGGGATTTGGAAACACCATATATTTT.

The J gene is TRBJ2-2, the V gene TRBV7-3, with 9 bases that match TRBD2. Germline V gene lookup returns CDR1 SGHTA and CDR2 FQGTGA. The CDR3 length is 16 residues. Trimming at V came to 3 bases and at J to 7 bases, leaving 9 bases not matched to a gene. CDR3 nucleotide sequence: TGTGCCAGCAGCTTTCAGGGACTAGCATCCGTCGGGGAGCTGTTTTTT. It translates to CASSFQGLASVGELFF.

The J gene is TRBJ2-7, the V gene TRBV29-1; TRBD2 matches at 12 bases. The CDR3 covers 13 residues. Losses at the gene ends were 4 bases for V and 7 bases for J; bases not matched to a gene: 5. Germline lookup yields CDR1 SQVTM and CDR2 ANQGSEA. DNA of the CDR3: TGCAGCGTTGGACTAGCGGGAGTCGGGGAGCAGTACTTC. It translates to CSVGLAGVGEQYF.

The rearrangement links TRBV29-1 to TRBJ2-1; 7 bases are shared with TRBD1. With V trimmed by 1 base and J by 12 bases, 12 bases remained unmatched. The CDR3 totals 14 residues. Germline V gene data show CDR1 as SQVTM and CDR2 as ANQGSEA. CDR3 sequence (DNA): TGCAGCGTTGAAGTGTCGCGAGGGGGCGATGGGCAGTTCTTC. Its translation: CSVEVSRGGDGQFF.

The chain is built from TRBV30 and TRBJ2-2; 9 nucleotides agree with TRBD2. V gave up 2 bases and J gave up 6 bases; unmatched junction bases: 1. This CDR3 spans 13 amino acids. Per the germline V gene, CDR1 is GTSNPN and CDR2 is SVGIG (reference sequence). The CDR3 bases are TGTGCCTGGAGTCTAGCGGGACCCGGGGAGCTGTTTTTT. Protein: CAWSLAGPGELFF.

The rearrangement joins TRBV7-2 to TRBJ2-7, with D perhaps being TRBD1 or TRBD2 (5 bases each). The V end lost 1 base, the J end lost 5 bases, and 12 bases lay between the germline ends. The length of the CDR3 is 14 residues. CDR1 SGHTA and CDR2 FQGNSA come from the germline V gene. The CDR3 DNA reads TGTGCCAGCAGCTTAGAGCCCGGGGCCGACGAGCAGTACTTC. Translating it yields CASSLEPGADEQYF.

The chain links TRBV10-3 to TRBJ2-7; the D gene could be TRBD1 or TRBD2 (5 bases each). The CDR3 spans 15 residues. Deletions cut 4 bases from V and 4 bases from J, with 17 bases between. The germline gives CDR1 ENHRY, CDR2 SYGVKD. The CDR3 DNA reads TGTGCCATCAGTGGAGGGGTCCTTGATAGGTACGAGCAGTACTTC. This sequence encodes CAISGGVLDRYEQYF.

This clone was observed a handful of times. This same CDR3 is encoded by further DNA sequences in the sample. The J gene is TRBJ1-1, the V gene TRBV11-2; D not resolved. V lost 3 bases and J 6 bases, leaving 8 bases between the germline ends. Germline loops: CDR1 SGHAT, CDR2 FQNNGV. The CDR3 is made up of 12 amino acids. CDR3 DNA sequence: TGTGCCAGCAGCTTCACCGGGGCTGAAGCTTTCTTT. The encoded protein is CASSFTGAEAFF. Complete variable domain (other parts from reference TRBV11-2 and TRBJ1-1): EAGVAQSPRYKIIEKRQSVAFWCNPISGHATLYWYQQILGQGPKLLIQFQNNGVVDDSQLPKDRFSAERLKGVDSTLKIQPAKLEDSAVYLCASSFTGAEAFFGQGTRLTVV.

V gene TRBV5-1 combines with J gene TRBJ2-7; 8 bases fit TRBD2. The CDR3 length is 16 residues. Germline values: CDR1 SGHRS, CDR2 YFSETQ. Unmatched junction bases numbered 5, after V lost 0 bases and J lost 0 bases. The chain's CDR3 is CASSLAAGDFSYEQYF. CDR3 nucleotide sequence: TGCGCCAGCAGCTTGGCAGCGGGAGACTTCTCCTACGAGCAGTACTTC.

CDR3: CASSYVANTEAFF. In nucleotides, the CDR3 is TGTGCCAGCAGTTACGTAGCGAACACTGAAGCTTTCTTT. V is TRBV6-5 and J is TRBJ1-1; D is unresolved. V shed 2 bases and J shed 1 base, with 5 bases lying between them. Germline-derived CDR1 and CDR2 are MNHEY and SVGAGI. This CDR3 contains 13 residues.

This clone was found once. V gene TRBV6-5 combines with J gene TRBJ1-1; D perhaps matches TRBD1 (5 bases). Deletions cut 5 bases from V and 5 bases from J, with 18 bases between. This CDR3 contains 15 residues. Germline V gene lookup returns CDR1 MNHEY and CDR2 SVGAGI. The CDR3 is CASSQRSAGWTEAFF. The DNA of the CDR3 is TGTGCCAGCAGTCAAAGGTCGGCAGGGTGGACTGAAGCTTTCTTT.

The rearrangement joins TRBV5-3 to TRBJ1-5; TRBD1 matches at 8 bases. Being an ORF, TRBV5-3 has a function that is uncertain. V shed 3 bases, J shed 5 bases, and the junction held 4 bases outside the gene matches. The CDR3 has 14 amino acids. CDR3 loop: CARSWDRNHQPQHF. In nucleotides, the CDR3 is TGTGCCAGAAGCTGGGACAGGAATCATCAGCCCCAGCATTTT.

V and J are TRBV5-4 and TRBJ2-7; TRBD2 matches 7 bases. The CDR3 has 14 amino acids. V trimming: 1 base; J trimming: 3 bases; junction bases outside the gene matches: 4. The V gene's germline CDR1 is SGHNT and CDR2 YYREEE (reference sequence). The CDR3 nucleotides read TGTGCCAGCAGCTTGCCTAGCGGCCACTACGAGCAGTACTTC. Encoded protein: CASSLPSGHYEQYF.

This sequence joins TRBV20-1 and TRBJ2-7; D gene ambiguous. This CDR3 has 10 amino acids. Deletions cut 3 bases from V and 4 bases from J, with 4 bases between. The germline V gene has CDR1 DFQATT and CDR2 SNEGSKA (reference sequence). DNA for the CDR3: TGCAGTGCTAGGGGTTACGAGCAGTACTTC. Protein sequence: CSARGYEQYF.

The chain couples TRBV10-3 to TRBJ2-3, with 10 positions matching TRBD2. CDR1 and CDR2 (germline): ENHRY, SYGVKD. Losses at the gene ends were 5 bases for V and 0 bases for J; bases not matched to a gene: 8. This CDR3 has 17 amino acids. CDR3 in amino acids: CAISSQGLAASTDTQYF. The CDR3 coding sequence is TGTGCCATCAGTTCGCAAGGACTAGCGGCTAGCACAGATACGCAGTATTTT.

This clone came up once. This chain joins TRBV9 and TRBJ2-4; D might be TRBD2 (6 bases). CDR1 SGDLS and CDR2 YYNGEE come from the germline V gene. The CDR3 is 13 residues long. The germline V and J ends were trimmed by 3 bases and 9 bases, with 13 bases remaining between them. CDR3 sequence (DNA): TGTGCCAGCAGCGCGGAGGGGATGGGCATTCAGTACTTC. This codes for CASSAEGMGIQYF. Complete variable domain (other parts from reference TRBV9 and TRBJ2-4): DSGVTQTPKHLITATGQRVTLRCSPRSGDLSVYWYQQSLDQGLQFLIQYYNGEERAKGNILERFSAQQFPDLHSELNLSSLELGDSALYFCASSAEGMGIQYFGAGTRLSVL.

The chain carries TRBV14 and TRBJ2-1; 9 bases are a match to TRBD2. CDR1 is SGHDN, CDR2 FVKESK, per germline. V shed 1 base and J 4 bases; nucleotides not matched to a gene: 11. The CDR3 sequence is 18 residues long. For the CDR3, the DNA is TGTGCCAGCAGCCAAGGGACTTTAACTAGCGGGCTTTACAATGAGCAGTTCTTC. This gives the protein CASSQGTLTSGLYNEQFF.

The chain uses TRBV7-8 and TRBJ2-7, with D perhaps matching TRBD2 (5 bases). Deletions cut 6 bases from V and 6 bases from J, with 18 bases between. Germline V gives CDR1 SGHVS, CDR2 FQNEAQ. The CDR3 extends over 14 amino acids. The DNA for the CDR3 is TGTGCCAGCAGGAGGACCGAGGGAGTTGTCGAGCAGTACTTC. This gives the protein CASRRTEGVVEQYF. The full variable domain, rest sourced from reference TRBV7-8 and TRBJ2-7, is GAGVSQSPRYKVAKRGQDVALRCDPISGHVSLFWYQQALGQGPEFLTYFQNEAQLDKSGLPSDRFFAERPEGSVSTLKIQRTQQEDSAVYLCASRRTEGVVEQYFGPGTRLTVT.

V is TRBV6-1 and J is TRBJ2-3; 10 bases map to TRBD1. With V trimmed by 3 bases and J by 1 base, 4 bases remained unmatched. Germline V lookup: CDR1 MNHNS, CDR2 SASEGT. This CDR3 region has 16 residues. The CDR3 reads CASSDDDRGRTDTQYF. Here the CDR3 DNA reads TGTGCCAGCAGTGACGACGACAGGGGGCGCACAGATACGCAGTATTTT.

This clone was detected a few times. The J gene is TRBJ1-2, the V gene TRBV5-4, with 10 bases lining up with TRBD1. Germline CDR1 SGHNT, CDR2 YYREEE (reference sequence). Trimming removed 9 bases from V and 5 bases from J; junction bases left unmatched: 7. The CDR3 consists of 13 residues. The DNA for the CDR3 is TGTGCCACCCAACCGGGACAGGGGTATGGCTACACCTTC. Amino acid sequence: CATQPGQGYGYTF.